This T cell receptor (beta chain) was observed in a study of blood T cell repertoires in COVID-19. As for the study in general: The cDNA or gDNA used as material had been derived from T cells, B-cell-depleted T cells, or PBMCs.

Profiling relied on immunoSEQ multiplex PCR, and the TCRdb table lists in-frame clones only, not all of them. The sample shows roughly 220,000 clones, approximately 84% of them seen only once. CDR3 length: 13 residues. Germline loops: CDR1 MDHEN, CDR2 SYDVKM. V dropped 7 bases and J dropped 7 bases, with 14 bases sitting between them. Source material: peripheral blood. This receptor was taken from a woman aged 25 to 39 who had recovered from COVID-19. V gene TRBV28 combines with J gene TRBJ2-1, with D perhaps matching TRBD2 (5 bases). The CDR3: CASIPDGGNEQFF. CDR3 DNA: TGTGCCAGCATCCCGGACGGAGGAAATGAGCAGTTCTTC.